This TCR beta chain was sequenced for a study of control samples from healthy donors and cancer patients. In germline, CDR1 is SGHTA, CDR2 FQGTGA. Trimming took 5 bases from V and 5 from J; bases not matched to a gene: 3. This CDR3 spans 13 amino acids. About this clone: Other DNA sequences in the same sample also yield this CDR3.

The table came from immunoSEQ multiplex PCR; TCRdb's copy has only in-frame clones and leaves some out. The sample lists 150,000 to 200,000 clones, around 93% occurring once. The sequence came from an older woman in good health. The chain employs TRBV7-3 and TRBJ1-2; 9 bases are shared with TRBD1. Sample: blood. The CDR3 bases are TGTGCCAGCAGCCTGGGACAGGGTTATGGCTACACCTTC. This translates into CASSLGQGYGYTF.